The 19 T cell receptor beta chains in this list originate from one sample, sequenced in a study of T cells expressing NK-cell markers. TCRdb reanalyzed the 5' RACE reads and collapses them to one entry per CDR3 protein, without DNA. In total, the table holds hundreds of thousands of distinct CDR3 sequences. The sample was blood T cells: a sorted CD56 or NKG2C T cell subset, CD4+ or CD8+ T cells, or bulk PBMC T cells (not recorded which). All receptors come from a woman between 18 and 70 years old in good health.

The V gene is TRBV20-1, the J gene TRBJ2-7; as DNA is missing, the TRBD2 call by TCRdb cannot be tested. Germline V gives CDR1 DFQATT, CDR2 SNEGSKA (reference sequence). CDR3 size: 13 residues. CDR3 loop: CSAPLAVTYEQYF.

The V call is TRBV12-3 or TRBV12-4, the J call TRBJ1-1; the D call from TCRdb, TRBD1, cannot be confirmed without DNA. This CDR3 has 13 amino acids. This CDR3 is CASSRDQNTEAFF.

This rearrangement joins TRBV20-1 to TRBJ2-1; the TCRdb call, TRBD2, lacks DNA for checking. CDR1 is DFQATT, CDR2 SNEGSKA, per germline (reference sequence). The length of the CDR3 is 15 residues. The CDR3 protein is CSAIQIAGGPGEQFF.

The chain employs TRBV21-1 and TRBJ2-6; the TCRdb call, TRBD1, lacks DNA for checking. TRBV21-1 counts as a pseudogene. The length of the CDR3 is 15 residues. The CDR3 here is CASSAGAAGANVLTF.

The chain links TRBV28 to TRBJ1-2; lacking DNA, the TRBD1 call made by TCRdb goes unchecked. The germline V gene has CDR1 MDHEN and CDR2 SYDVKM. The CDR3 is made up of 15 amino acids. The CDR3 loop is CASSPSQGQNYGYTF.

V and J are TRBV5-6 and TRBJ2-5; the TCRdb D gene call, TRBD1, has no DNA to confirm it. This CDR3 spans 15 amino acids. Germline CDR1 reads SGHDT; CDR2 reads YYEEEE. The CDR3 protein is CASSFPGGRQETQYF.

V and J are TRBV7-2 and TRBJ1-1; TCRdb indicates TRBD1, and absent DNA this call remains unverified. Germline values: CDR1 SGHTA, CDR2 FQGNSA. The CDR3 has 16 amino acids. CDR3 amino acids: CASSRGDRGANTEAFF.

The chain links TRBV5-1 to TRBJ2-3; TCRdb's assignment of TRBD1 cannot be checked, as there is no DNA. This CDR3 region has 16 residues. In germline, CDR1 is SGHRS, CDR2 YFSETQ. CDR3 residues: CASSLQPGTTTDTQYF.

The chain couples TRBV29-1 to TRBJ2-3; TCRdb selects TRBD1, and the lack of DNA leaves this call unchecked. The CDR3 sequence is 13 residues long. Per germline, CDR1 SQVTM and CDR2 ANQGSEA. CDR3: CSLSRGQTDTQYF.

V and J are TRBV30 and TRBJ2-7; TCRdb's D call of TRBD2 is untestable without DNA. Germline V gene data show CDR1 as GTSNPN and CDR2 as SVGIG (reference sequence). The CDR3 has 14 residues. The CDR3 reads CAWSVGGSSYEQYF.

The rearrangement links TRBV30 to TRBJ1-2; TCRdb proposes TRBD1, but this gene call is untestable without DNA. Germline V gene data show CDR1 as GTSNPN and CDR2 as SVGIG (reference sequence). The CDR3 runs 11 residues. Here the CDR3 reads CAMDRGYGYTF.

The rearrangement uses TRBV19 and TRBJ1-4; there is no DNA to check the TCRdb D call of TRBD1. The CDR3 totals 12 residues. From germline, CDR1 is LNHDA and CDR2 SQIVND (reference sequence). CDR3 in amino acids: CASSTTGWKLFF.

The chain uses TRBV12-3 or TRBV12-4 and TRBJ2-4. The CDR3 totals 15 residues. This CDR3 is CASSLEGLAKNIQYF.

The chain has TRBV11-2 and TRBJ2-5; the TCRdb D gene call, TRBD1, has no DNA to confirm it. The CDR3 contains 15 residues. Germline V gives CDR1 SGHAT, CDR2 FQNNGV. This chain's CDR3 is CASSSFNRGRETQYF.

This chain joins TRBV18 and TRBJ1-5. The CDR3 contains 15 residues. Germline CDR1 and CDR2: KGHSH and LQKENI. The CDR3 loop is CASSPSTGRRAAQHF.

The chain links TRBV20-1 to TRBJ2-5. Germline V gene lookup returns CDR1 DFQATT and CDR2 SNEGSKA (reference sequence). The CDR3 spans 13 residues. This CDR3 is CSARDPQKETQYF.

The chain is built from TRBV20-1 and TRBJ2-2; the TCRdb call, TRBD1, lacks DNA for checking. The CDR3 is 14 residues long. Germline V gene data show CDR1 as DFQATT and CDR2 as SNEGSKA (reference sequence). The CDR3 here is CSAPAGINTGELFF.

V gene TRBV5-8 combines with J gene TRBJ1-1; TCRdb returns TRBD1, unconfirmable since there is no DNA. Germline V gene data show CDR1 as SGHTS and CDR2 as YDEGEE. The CDR3 has 15 amino acids. The CDR3 reads CASSLSEGGNTEAFF.

This chain uses TRBV29-1 with TRBJ1-3; with no DNA, the TCRdb D assignment of TRBD1 cannot be verified. The CDR3 consists of 13 residues. Germline loops: CDR1 SQVTM, CDR2 ANQGSEA. CDR3: CSVSGLGGNTIYF.